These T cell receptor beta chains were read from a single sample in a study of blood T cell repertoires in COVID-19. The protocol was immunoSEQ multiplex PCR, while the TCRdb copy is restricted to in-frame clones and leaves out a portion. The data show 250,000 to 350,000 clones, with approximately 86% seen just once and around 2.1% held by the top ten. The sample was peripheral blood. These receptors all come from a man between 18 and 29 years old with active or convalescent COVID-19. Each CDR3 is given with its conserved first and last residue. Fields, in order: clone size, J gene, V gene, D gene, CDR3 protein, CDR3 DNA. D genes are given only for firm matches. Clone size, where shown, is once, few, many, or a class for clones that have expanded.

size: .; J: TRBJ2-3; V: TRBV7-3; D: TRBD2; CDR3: CASSLAGVGDTQYF; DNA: TGTGCCAGCAGCTTGGCGGGAGTTGGAGATACGCAGTATTTT
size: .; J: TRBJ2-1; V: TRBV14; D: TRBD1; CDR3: CASSHDHRGAGYNEQFF; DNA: TGTGCCAGCAGCCACGACCACAGGGGTGCCGGCTACAATGAGCAGTTCTTC
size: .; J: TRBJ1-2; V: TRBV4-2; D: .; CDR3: CASKIGAGASNYGYTF; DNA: TGTGCCAGCAAAATCGGCGCAGGCGCTTCTAACTATGGCTACACCTTC
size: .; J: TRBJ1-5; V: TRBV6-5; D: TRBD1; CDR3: CASSRGQEYQPQHF; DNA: TGTGCCAGCAGCCGAGGACAGGAGTATCAGCCCCAGCATTTT
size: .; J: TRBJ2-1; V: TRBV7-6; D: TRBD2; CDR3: CASSPGAGGIYNEQFF; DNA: TGTGCCAGCAGCCCAGGAGCGGGAGGTATATACAATGAGCAGTTCTTC
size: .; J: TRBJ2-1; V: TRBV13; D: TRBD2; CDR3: CASSPRTSGPYNEQFF; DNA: TGTGCCAGCAGCCCGCGGACTAGCGGGCCCTACAATGAGCAGTTCTTC
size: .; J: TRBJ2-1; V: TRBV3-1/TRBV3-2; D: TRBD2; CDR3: CASTLGLAGYNEQFF; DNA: TGTGCCAGCACCCTTGGACTAGCGGGGTACAATGAGCAGTTCTTC
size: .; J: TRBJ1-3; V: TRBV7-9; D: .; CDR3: CASSLGRYSGNTIYF; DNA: TGTGCCAGCAGCTTAGGTCGGTACTCTGGAAACACCATATATTTT
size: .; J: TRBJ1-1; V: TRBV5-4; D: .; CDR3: CASSFWSGTEAFF; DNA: TGTGCCAGCAGCTTTTGGTCGGGCACTGAAGCTTTCTTT
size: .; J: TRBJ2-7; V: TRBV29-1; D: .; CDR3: CSVNGARGSDEQYF; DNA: TGCAGCGTGAACGGTGCTCGGGGTAGCGACGAGCAGTACTTC
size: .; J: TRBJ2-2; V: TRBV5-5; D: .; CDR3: CASSEAGTNTGELFF; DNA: TGTGCCAGCAGCGAAGCCGGGACGAACACCGGGGAGCTGTTTTTT
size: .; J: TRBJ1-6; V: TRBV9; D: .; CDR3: CASTPGGSGESPLHF; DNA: TGTGCCAGCACTCCCGGGGGATCCGGTGAATCACCCCTCCACTTT
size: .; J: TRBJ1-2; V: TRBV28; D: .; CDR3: CASSSGRQGFYGYTF; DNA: TGTGCCAGCAGTTCAGGTCGTCAGGGGTTTTATGGCTACACCTTC
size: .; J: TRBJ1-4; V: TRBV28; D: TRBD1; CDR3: CASNKPGQGTEKLFF; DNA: TGTGCCAGCAATAAACCGGGACAGGGGACTGAAAAACTGTTTTTT
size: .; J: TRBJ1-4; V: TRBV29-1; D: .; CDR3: CSVNGVGEKLFF; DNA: TGCAGCGTAAACGGGGTCGGGGAAAAACTGTTTTTT
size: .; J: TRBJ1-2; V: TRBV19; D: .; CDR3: CASSTPGTYGYTF; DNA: TGTGCCAGTAGTACCCCGGGAACTTATGGCTACACCTTC
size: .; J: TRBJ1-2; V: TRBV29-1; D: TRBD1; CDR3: CSVNTGTGNYGYTF; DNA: TGCAGCGTGAACACCGGGACAGGGAACTATGGCTACACCTTC
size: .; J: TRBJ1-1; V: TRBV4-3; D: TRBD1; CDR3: CASSQDRGRAEAFF; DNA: TGCGCCAGCAGCCAAGACAGGGGGAGAGCTGAAGCTTTCTTT
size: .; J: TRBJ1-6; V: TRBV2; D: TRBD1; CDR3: CASGDRSSYNSPLHF; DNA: TGTGCCAGCGGGGACAGGAGCTCCTATAATTCACCCCTCCACTTT
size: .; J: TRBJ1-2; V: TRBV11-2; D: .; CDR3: CASSLGGQLYGYTF; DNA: TGTGCCAGCAGCTTAGGCGGACAGCTCTATGGCTACACCTTC
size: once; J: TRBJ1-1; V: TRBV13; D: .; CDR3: CASSFMAGQPSNTEAFF; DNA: TGTGCCAGCAGCTTTATGGCAGGTCAACCCTCTAACACTGAAGCTTTCTTT
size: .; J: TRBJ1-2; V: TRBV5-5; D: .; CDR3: CASSPREEYYGYTF; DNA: TGTGCCAGCAGCCCCCGGGAGGAATACTATGGCTACACCTTC
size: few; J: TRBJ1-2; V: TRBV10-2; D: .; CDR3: CASRQGEYGYTF; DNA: TGCGCCAGCAGACAGGGAGAGTATGGCTACACCTTC
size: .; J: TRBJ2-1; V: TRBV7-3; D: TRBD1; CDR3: CASSLIGTGRGEQFF; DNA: TGTGCCAGCAGCTTAATAGGGACAGGGAGAGGCGAGCAGTTCTTC
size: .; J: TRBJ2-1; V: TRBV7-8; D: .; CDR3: CASSRYRFSSYNEQFF; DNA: TGTGCCAGCAGCCGATACAGATTTAGCTCCTACAATGAGCAGTTCTTC
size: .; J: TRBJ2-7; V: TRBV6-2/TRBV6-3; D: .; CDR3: CASSYSDSSYEQYF; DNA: TGTGCCAGCAGTTACTCGGACAGCTCCTACGAGCAGTACTTC
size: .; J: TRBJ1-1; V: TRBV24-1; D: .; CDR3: CATSDTRATEAFF; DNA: TGTGCCACCAGTGATACGCGGGCGACTGAAGCTTTCTTT
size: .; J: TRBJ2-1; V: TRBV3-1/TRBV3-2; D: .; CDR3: CASSQEGDTFYNEQFF; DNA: TGTGCCAGCAGCCAAGAAGGGGACACCTTCTACAATGAGCAGTTCTTC
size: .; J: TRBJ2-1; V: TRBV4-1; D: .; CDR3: CASSLTGVNEQFF; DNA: TGCGCCAGCAGCCTGACAGGTGTCAATGAGCAGTTCTTC
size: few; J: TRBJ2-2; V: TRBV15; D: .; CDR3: CATSRPTRNTGELFF; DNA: TGTGCCACCAGCAGACCGACTCGGAACACCGGGGAGCTGTTTTTT
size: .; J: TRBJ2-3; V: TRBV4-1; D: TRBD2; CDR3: CASSLEREPWDTQYF; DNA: TGCGCCAGCAGCCTCGAGCGGGAGCCGTGGGATACGCAGTATTTT
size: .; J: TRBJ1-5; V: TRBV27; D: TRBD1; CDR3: CASSWTGVGNQPQHF; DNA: TGTGCCAGCAGCTGGACAGGGGTGGGCAATCAGCCCCAGCATTTT
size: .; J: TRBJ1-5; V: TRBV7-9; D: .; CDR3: CASSPGWASNQPQHF; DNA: TGTGCCAGCAGCCCAGGTTGGGCCTCAAATCAGCCCCAGCATTTT
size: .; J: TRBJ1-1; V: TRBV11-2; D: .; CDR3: CASSQGTLRPEAFF; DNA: TGTGCCAGCAGTCAGGGAACGCTCCGTCCTGAAGCTTTCTTT